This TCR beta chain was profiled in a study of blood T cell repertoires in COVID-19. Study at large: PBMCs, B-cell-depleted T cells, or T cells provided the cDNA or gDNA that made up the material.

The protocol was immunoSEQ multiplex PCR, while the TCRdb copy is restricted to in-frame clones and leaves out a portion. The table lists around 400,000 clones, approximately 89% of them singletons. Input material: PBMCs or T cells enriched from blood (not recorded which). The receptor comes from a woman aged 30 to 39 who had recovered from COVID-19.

DNA of the CDR3: TGTGCCAGCAGTTCGGTCTTAAGTAACTATGGCTACACCTTC. Residues: CASSSVLSNYGYTF. The J gene is TRBJ1-2, the V gene TRBV28; D gene uncertain. The V end lost 4 bases, the J end lost 1 base, and 10 bases lay between the germline ends. The CDR3 loop spans 14 amino acids. The germline V gene encodes CDR1 MDHEN and CDR2 SYDVKM.